A single sample gave rise to the 8 T cell receptor beta chains below, sequenced in a study of T cells in Graves' hyperthyroidism and ophthalmopathy. Authors of the study amplified TCR beta CDR3 regions from RNA transcripts. RT-PCR in the first round (using the HTBI primer set) targeted the TCR CDR3. MiXCR, applied by TCRdb to the multiplex PCR reads, yields one record per CDR3 protein. The sample consists of approximately 600,000 distinct CDR3 sequences, approximately 15% of them appearing once. The specimen was blood. These TCRs come from a woman aged 25 to 39 with Graves' hyperthyroidism that later progressed to Graves' ophthalmopathy.

This clonotype was observed a handful of times. The CDR3, as DNA: TGTGCCAGCAATCAGGATATACCCCATGGCTACACCTTC. The encoded protein is CASNQDIPHGYTF. V and J are TRBV28 and TRBJ1-2; D gene uncertain. V was clipped by 7 bases and J by 6 bases, with 15 bases between them. Germline values: CDR1 MDHEN, CDR2 SYDVKM. The CDR3 sequence is 13 residues long.

This clonotype was detected many times. The V and J genes are TRBV6-5 and TRBJ2-1; perhaps TRBD1 as D (5 bases). Per germline, CDR1 MNHEY and CDR2 SVGAGI. Trimming stripped 6 bases from V and 3 bases from J, with 12 bases between. The CDR3 spans 14 residues. This chain's CDR3 is CASRNTGDYNEQFF. Written as DNA, the CDR3 is TGTGCCAGCAGAAACACAGGCGACTACAATGAGCAGTTCTTC.

This clonotype appeared once. A much larger clone differs by one base, so this may be a read error. V is TRBV4-2 and J is TRBJ1-2; D is perhaps TRBD1 (5 bases). Germline lookup yields CDR1 LGHNA and CDR2 YNFKEQ. This CDR3 spans 14 amino acids. V was pared by 4 bases and J by 7 bases, with 16 bases between. CDR3 region: CASSLETGGCGYTF. CDR3 DNA sequence: TGTGCCAGCAGCCTAGAAACAGGAGGCTGTGGCTACACCTTC.

This clonotype was seen a handful of times. CDR3 loop: CSARDPGTSGRADTQYF. DNA of the CDR3: TGCAGTGCTAGAGACCCCGGGACTAGCGGGAGAGCAGATACGCAGTATTTT. J is TRBJ2-3 and V is TRBV20-1; 14 bases map to TRBD2. Germline V gives CDR1 DFQATT, CDR2 SNEGSKA (reference sequence). Trimming removed 0 bases from V and 4 bases from J; junction bases left unmatched: 6. The CDR3 totals 17 residues.

This clonotype came up many times. The V and J genes are TRBV20-1 and TRBJ2-3; D is unclear. Germline assignment: CDR1 DFQATT and CDR2 SNEGSKA (reference sequence). This CDR3 has 13 residues. The germline V and J ends were trimmed by 6 bases and 0 bases, with 10 bases remaining between them. The CDR3 region is CSASETSTDTQYF. The CDR3 DNA follows: TGCAGTGCCTCAGAGACAAGCACAGATACGCAGTATTTT.

This clonotype was detected many times. V gene TRBV7-9 combines with J gene TRBJ2-2, with D unclear. V was shortened by 2 bases and J by 7 bases, with 5 bases between the two germline ends. CDR1 is SEHNR, CDR2 FQNEAQ, per germline (reference sequence). The length of the CDR3 is 12 residues. Here the CDR3 DNA reads TGTGCCAGCAGCTTATCTTACGGGGAGCTGTTTTTT. Its protein is CASSLSYGELFF. Supplemented by reference TRBV7-9 and TRBJ2-2, the full variable domain reads DTGVSQNPRHKITKRGQNVTFRCDPISEHNRLYWYRQTLGQGPEFLTYFQNEAQLEKSRLLSDRFSAERPKGSFSTLEIQRTEQGDSAMYLCASSLSYGELFFGEGSRLTVL.

This clonotype was seen ten or more times. The chain joins TRBV29-1 to TRBJ1-1; D not resolved. Trimming shortened V by 0 bases and J by 4 bases, and 18 bases separated the two germline ends. The length of the CDR3 is 16 residues. Germline CDR1 and CDR2: SQVTM and ANQGSEA. The CDR3 region is CSVEEWRKIGVTEAFF. CDR3 nucleotides: TGCAGCGTTGAAGAGTGGCGCAAAATAGGTGTCACTGAAGCTTTCTTT.

V is TRBV6-1 and J is TRBJ2-2; D is undetermined. V shed 7 bases and J shed 3 bases, with 12 bases lying between them. The germline V gene has CDR1 MNHNS and CDR2 SASEGT. The CDR3 contains 14 residues. The CDR3 here is CASIPDWDTGELFF. DNA of the CDR3: TGTGCCAGCATTCCTGATTGGGACACCGGGGAGCTGTTTTTT.